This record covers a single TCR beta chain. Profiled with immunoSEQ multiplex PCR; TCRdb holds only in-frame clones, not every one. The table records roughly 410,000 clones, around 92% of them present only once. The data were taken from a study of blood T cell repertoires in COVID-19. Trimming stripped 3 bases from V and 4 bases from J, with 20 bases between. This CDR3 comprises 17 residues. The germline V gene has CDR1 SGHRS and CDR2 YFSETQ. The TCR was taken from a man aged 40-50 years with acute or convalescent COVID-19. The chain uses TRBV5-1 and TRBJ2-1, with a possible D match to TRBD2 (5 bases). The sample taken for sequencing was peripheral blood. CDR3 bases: TGCGCCAGCAGCTCCGTTGTCGGGATGGGGATTTACAATGAGCAGTTCTTC. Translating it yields CASSSVVGMGIYNEQFF.